Listed below are T cell receptor beta chains from one sample, sequenced in a study of T cell changes during pregnancy in multiple sclerosis. The repertoire was sequenced with immunoSEQ multiplex PCR; TCRdb's copy has only in-frame clones and lacks some. The table lists just under 45,000 clones, 96% of them singletons. Sequences were derived from peripheral blood, sampled in the second trimester of pregnancy. The receptor source for this set is a female donor with multiple sclerosis, enrolled in a pregnancy study. Both conserved end residues are part of each CDR3. D genes are given only for firm matches.

d_gene,v_gene,j_gene,CDR3nt,CDR3aa
TRBD1,TRBV19,TRBJ1-1,TGTGCCAGTAGGAATAACAGGGGTAGGACTGAAGCTTTCTTT,CASRNNRGRTEAFF
-,TRBV20-1,TRBJ1-1,TGCAGTGCTAGAGGGGGGCTGGGTGCTTTCTTT,CSARGGLGAFF
-,TRBV7-3,TRBJ2-7,TGTGCCAGCAGCGTTCTTGGCGGATCCACCTACGAGCAGTACTTC,CASSVLGGSTYEQYF
-,TRBV7-6,TRBJ2-7,TGTGCCAGCAGCTACGGGACATCCTTCTACGAGCAGTACTTC,CASSYGTSFYEQYF
TRBD1,TRBV12-5,TRBJ2-5,TGTGCTAGTGGTTCGAACCGGGACAGCCAAGAGACCCAGTACTTC,CASGSNRDSQETQYF
TRBD1,TRBV10-3,TRBJ1-1,TGTGCCATCACCTTTACAGGGGACACTGAAGCTTTCTTT,CAITFTGDTEAFF
-,TRBV4-3,TRBJ2-3,TGCGCCAGCAGCCATCGGGCGGGTACGCAGTATTTT,CASSHRAGTQYF
TRBD2,TRBV10-1,TRBJ2-3,TGCGCCAGCCCTAATCTGGGTTGCGGGAGGGGGGGCACAGATACGCAGTATTTT,CASPNLGCGRGGTDTQYF
-,TRBV14,TRBJ1-1,TGTGCCAGCAGCCAAGTTCCCGGGACAATGAACACTGAAGCTTTCTTT,CASSQVPGTMNTEAFF
TRBD1,TRBV5-4,TRBJ2-1,TGTGCCAGCAGCGGATGGGACAGGGGGGATGAGCAGTTCTTC,CASSGWDRGDEQFF
TRBD1,TRBV2,TRBJ2-7,TGTGCCAGCAGTTTCACAGGGGGTTACGAGCAGTACTTC,CASSFTGGYEQYF
-,TRBV27,TRBJ1-6,TGTGCCAGCAGAGCACTTAGTGCCGCCATTGGTAATTCACCCCTCCACTTT,CASRALSAAIGNSPLHF
TRBD1,TRBV2,TRBJ2-7,TGTGCCAGCGGACAGGACAGGGTAGGCGAGCAGTACTTC,CASGQDRVGEQYF
-,TRBV7-6,TRBJ1-1,TGTGCCAGCAGCCCGACTCCCGGGGACACTGAAGCTTTCTTT,CASSPTPGDTEAFF
TRBD1,TRBV29-1,TRBJ1-2,TGCAGCGTTGAAGGCGTATCGGACAGGGCCACCGATGGCTACACCTTC,CSVEGVSDRATDGYTF
-,TRBV10-3,TRBJ2-5,TGTGCCAGCGGACCAGGGTTGAGCCAAGAGACCCAGTACTTC,CASGPGLSQETQYF
-,TRBV19,TRBJ1-2,TGTGCCAGTAGTATGAATCTTGTTGGGGGCGGCTATGGCTACACCTTC,CASSMNLVGGGYGYTF
-,TRBV28,TRBJ2-7,TGTGCCAGCAGTTTCGACACAGCCTACGAGCAGTACTTC,CASSFDTAYEQYF
-,TRBV5-6,TRBJ2-6,TGTGCCAGCAGCTTTTACGGCTCTGGGGCCAACGTCCTGACTTTC,CASSFYGSGANVLTF
TRBD1,TRBV19,TRBJ1-5,TGTGCCAGTCGGACAGGGGTCAATCAGCCCCAGCATTTT,CASRTGVNQPQHF